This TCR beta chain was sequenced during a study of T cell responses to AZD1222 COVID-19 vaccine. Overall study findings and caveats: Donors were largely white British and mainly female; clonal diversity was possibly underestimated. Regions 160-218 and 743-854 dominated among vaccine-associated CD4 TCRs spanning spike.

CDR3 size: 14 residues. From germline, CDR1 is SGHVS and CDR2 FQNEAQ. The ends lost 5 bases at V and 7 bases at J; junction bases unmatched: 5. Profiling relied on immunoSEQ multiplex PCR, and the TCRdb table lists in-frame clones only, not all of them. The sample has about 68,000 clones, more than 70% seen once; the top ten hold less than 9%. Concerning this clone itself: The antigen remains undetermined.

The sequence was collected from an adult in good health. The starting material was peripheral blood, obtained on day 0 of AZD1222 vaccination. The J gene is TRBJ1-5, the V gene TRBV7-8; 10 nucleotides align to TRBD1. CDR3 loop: CASSLDRGQQPQHF. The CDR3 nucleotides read TGTGCCAGCAGCCTAGACAGGGGGCAACAGCCCCAGCATTTT.